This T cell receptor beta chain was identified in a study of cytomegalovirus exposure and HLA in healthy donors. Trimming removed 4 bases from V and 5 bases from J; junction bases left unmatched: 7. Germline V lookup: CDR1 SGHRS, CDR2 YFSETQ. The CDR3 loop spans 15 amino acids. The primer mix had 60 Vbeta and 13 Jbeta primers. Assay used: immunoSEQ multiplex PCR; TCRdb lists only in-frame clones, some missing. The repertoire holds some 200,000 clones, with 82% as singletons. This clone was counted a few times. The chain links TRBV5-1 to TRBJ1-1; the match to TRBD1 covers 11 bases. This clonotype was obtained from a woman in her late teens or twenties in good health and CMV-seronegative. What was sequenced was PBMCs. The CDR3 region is CASSLPGQGDTEAFF. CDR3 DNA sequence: TGCGCCAGCAGCCTCCCGGGACAGGGGGATACTGAAGCTTTCTTT.